Detailed here is one T cell receptor beta chain. This sample is part of a study of T cell changes during pregnancy in multiple sclerosis. CDR3 length: 13 residues. V lost 7 bases to trimming and J lost 2 bases, with 11 bases between them. Germline-derived CDR1 and CDR2 are MNHEY and SVGAGI. Using immunoSEQ multiplex PCR, the repertoire was profiled, and TCRdb retains in-frame clones only, with some absent. Of about 31,000 clones in the sample, over 80% were seen once. This clonotype was sampled from a female donor with multiple sclerosis, enrolled in a pregnancy study. The sequencing used CD8+ T cells from peripheral blood mononuclear cells, collected in the first trimester of pregnancy. This sequence joins TRBV6-5 and TRBJ1-1; D call uncertain. The CDR3 reads CASKIEGNTEAFF. In nucleotides, the CDR3 is TGTGCCAGCAAAATAGAGGGAAACACTGAAGCTTTCTTT.